Below are 8 T cell receptor beta chains sequenced from a single sample in a study of cytomegalovirus exposure and HLA in healthy donors. The study ran its PCR with 60 Vbeta and 13 Jbeta primers. Clones were read by immunoSEQ multiplex PCR, and TCRdb kept only the in-frame ones, dropping some. This sample has 170,000 or so clones; roughly 83% occur once, and the top ten carry about 0.39%. Sequencing was carried out using PBMCs. The receptors here all came from a boy between 2 and 15 years old in good health and CMV-seronegative.

The chain employs TRBV6-1 and TRBJ2-1; a possible D gene is TRBD2 (5 bases). This CDR3 is built from 16 residues. The germline CDR1 and CDR2 sequences are MNHNS and SASEGT. The V and J ends lost 2 bases and 4 bases respectively, with 15 bases between them. The CDR3 DNA follows: TGTGCCAGCAGTGAACGGTCGCTAGCCGGGTACAATGAGCAGTTCTTC. Its protein is CASSERSLAGYNEQFF.

This clone was picked up a small number of times. This chain links TRBV30 with TRBJ1-2; TRBD1 might be the D (5 bases). CDR1 is GTSNPN, CDR2 SVGIG, per germline (reference sequence). Trimming pared 5 bases from V and 3 bases from J, leaving 19 bases between. The CDR3 is 15 amino acids. The CDR3 reads CAWSRGTSGHYGYTF. The DNA for the CDR3 is TGTGCCTGGTCCCGGGGGACCTCGGGGCACTATGGCTACACCTTC.

The DNA of the CDR3 is TGCGCCAGCAGCCAACCGACAGGGGTGTGGACAGATACGCAGTATTTT. It yields the protein CASSQPTGVWTDTQYF. The gene calls are TRBV5-1 and TRBJ2-3, with TRBD1 matching 8 bases. With 4 bases clipped from V and 3 bases from J, the junction kept 10 bases outside the gene matches. CDR3 length equals 16 residues. Germline CDR1 is SGHRS and CDR2 is YFSETQ.

J is TRBJ2-1 and V is TRBV5-4; 10 positions match TRBD1. V lost 3 bases to trimming and J lost 6 bases; unmatched junction nucleotides: 9. In germline, CDR1 is SGHNT, CDR2 YYREEE (reference sequence). The CDR3 is 16 residues long. CDR3 DNA: TGTGCCAGCAGCTACTCTGGGACAGGGGCTTTCAATGAGCAGTTCTTC. Protein product: CASSYSGTGAFNEQFF.

The chain links TRBV7-2 to TRBJ2-5, with no clear D. Deletions cut 2 bases from V and 1 base from J, with 8 bases between. CDR3 length: 14 amino acids. CDR1 and CDR2 (germline): SGHTA, FQGNSA. This CDR3 reads CASSLTRVQETQYF. The CDR3, as DNA: TGTGCCAGCAGCTTAACCCGGGTCCAAGAGACCCAGTACTTC.

The rearrangement uses TRBV7-2 and TRBJ2-7; weak D call: TRBD1 (6 bases). Trimming took off 4 bases at V and 3 bases at J, with 10 bases between the two ends. There are 13 residues in the CDR3. CDR1 and CDR2 (germline): SGHTA, FQGNSA. The CDR3 region is CASSWDTDYEQYF. The CDR3 DNA reads as TGTGCCAGCAGCTGGGACACCGACTACGAGCAGTACTTC.

The V call is TRBV6-1, the J call TRBJ1-1; possible D gene TRBD1, 5 bases. The ends were cut back, 4 bases at V and 0 bases at J, with 12 bases in the middle. In germline, CDR1 is MNHNS, CDR2 SASEGT. There are 15 residues in the CDR3. The CDR3 bases are TGTGCCAGCAGTGCCTACCCGACAGTGAACACTGAAGCTTTCTTT. Translated, it gives CASSAYPTVNTEAFF.

Concerning this clone: A read error may produce the germline difference seen at one junction end. The chain links TRBV28 to TRBJ2-3; possible D gene TRBD2, 6 bases. Germline V lookup: CDR1 MDHEN, CDR2 SYDVKM. The CDR3 totals 14 residues. CDR3 sequence reads: CASSYGGDTDTQYF. The CDR3 DNA follows: TGTGCCAGTAGTTACGGGGGAGACACAGATACGCAGTATTTT. The whole variable domain, remainder taken from reference TRBV28 and TRBJ2-3, is DVKVTQSSRYLVKRTGEKVFLECVQDMDHENMFWYRQDPGLGLRLIYFSYDVKMKEKGDIPEGYSVSREKKERFSLILESASTNQTSMYLCASSYGGDTDTQYFGPGTRLTVL.